This is a list of T cell receptor beta chains from one sample in a study of immune heterogeneity within non-small cell lung tumors. Via MiXCR, TCRdb re-called the multiplex PCR reads, giving one row per CDR3 protein. The sample records under 35,000 distinct CDR3 sequences, 28% being singletons. Material for sequencing was lung tumor tissue. Receptors originate from a man aged 35 to 55 with non-small cell lung cancer. Each CDR3 is given with its conserved first and last residue. Fields, in order: clone size, D gene, CDR3 length, J gene, V gene, CDR3 protein, CDR3 DNA. The D gene is left open where the match is weak. Clone size, where shown, is once, few, many, or a class for clones that have expanded.

- | - | 14 | TRBJ2-7 | TRBV19 | CASSISRTSYEQYF | TGTGCCAGTAGTATCTCAAGAACCTCCTACGAGCAGTACTTC
many | - | 23 | TRBJ2-7 | TRBV18 | CASSPSYKWTGPFSEFWMGEQYF | TGTGCCAGCTCACCATCGTACAAATGGACCGGGCCCTTCAGCGAGTTTTGGATGGGCGAGCAGTACTTC
many | TRBD1 | 14 | TRBJ1-2 | TRBV20-1 | CSARQQTGGLGYTF | TGCAGTGCTAGACAACAGACAGGGGGACTTGGCTACACCTTC
few | - | 12 | TRBJ2-3 | TRBV4-1 | CASSQDRYTQYF | TGCGCCAGCAGCCAGGACCGTTATACGCAGTATTTT
few | - | 15 | TRBJ2-5 | TRBV11-2 | CASSLEWQSQETQYF | TGTGCCAGCAGCTTAGAGTGGCAGTCCCAAGAGACCCAGTACTTC
- | - | 15 | TRBJ2-2 | TRBV11-3 | CASSSPVGLGGELFF | TGTGCCAGCAGCTCCCCAGTAGGGCTCGGCGGGGAGCTGTTTTTT
- | - | 15 | TRBJ2-7 | TRBV24-1 | CATSDPRDGLYEQYF | TGTGCCACCAGTGATCCCAGGGACGGTCTCTACGAGCAGTACTTC
- | TRBD2 | 14 | TRBJ2-7 | TRBV7-9 | CASSPGGRTYEQYF | TGTGCCAGCAGCCCGGGGGGGAGAACCTACGAGCAGTACTTC
many | - | 15 | TRBJ2-7 | TRBV6-5 | CASSYSLGMGYEQYF | TGTGCCAGCAGTTACTCGTTGGGGATGGGCTACGAGCAGTACTTC
few | TRBD2 | 17 | TRBJ2-5 | TRBV5-1 | CASSLGGTSGRRETQYF | TGCGCCAGCAGCTTGGGGGGGACTAGCGGGAGGAGAGAGACCCAGTACTTC
- | TRBD2 | 16 | TRBJ2-1 | TRBV20-1 | CSAREEAGATYNEQFF | TGCAGTGCTAGGGAAGAAGCGGGAGCAACCTACAATGAGCAGTTCTTC
- | - | 15 | TRBJ2-5 | TRBV2 | CASRSSAEVPETQYF | TGTGCCAGCAGGTCTAGCGCCGAAGTTCCAGAGACCCAGTACTTC
- | - | 14 | TRBJ2-3 | TRBV7-9 | CASSLVAATDTQYF | TGTGCCAGCAGCTTAGTAGCGGCCACAGATACGCAGTATTTT
many | TRBD1 | 16 | TRBJ2-7 | TRBV27 | CASSSTWTGRSYEQYF | TGTGCCAGCAGTTCCACTTGGACAGGCAGGTCCTACGAGCAGTACTTC
few | TRBD1 | 13 | TRBJ1-1 | TRBV20-1 | CSAYRGPATEAFF | TGCAGTGCTTACAGGGGGCCTGCCACTGAAGCTTTCTTT
many | TRBD2 | 18 | TRBJ2-1 | TRBV6-2/TRBV6-3 | CASSKRLAGANSYNEQFF | TGTGCCAGCAGTAAGAGACTAGCGGGAGCCAACTCCTACAATGAGCAGTTCTTC
- | - | 14 | TRBJ2-6 | TRBV6-2/TRBV6-3 | CASSVRSGANVLTF | TGTGCCAGCAGTGTCCGCTCTGGGGCCAACGTCCTGACTTTC
many | - | 13 | TRBJ2-7 | TRBV19 | CATWDGSSYEQYF | TGTGCCACCTGGGACGGGAGCTCCTACGAGCAGTACTTC
few | - | 17 | TRBJ2-2 | TRBV18 | CASSQTARALETGELFF | TGTGCCAGCTCACAAACGGCACGGGCCCTCGAGACCGGGGAGCTGTTTTTT
- | - | 14 | TRBJ2-1 | TRBV6-1 | CASSFIGRENEQFF | TGTGCCAGCAGTTTTATCGGCCGCGAAAATGAGCAGTTCTTC
few | - | 13 | TRBJ2-5 | TRBV10-3 | CAISESGGETQYF | TGTGCCATCAGTGAGTCGGGGGGAGAGACCCAGTACTTC
- | - | 9 | TRBJ1-1 | TRBV6-1 | CASSDKAFF | TGTGCCAGCAGTGATAAAGCTTTCTTT
many | - | 13 | TRBJ2-1 | TRBV6-1 | CASRGPSTNEQFF | TGTGCCAGCAGAGGCCCTAGCACCAATGAGCAGTTCTTC
many | - | 14 | TRBJ2-2 | TRBV27 | CASSLGHNTGELFF | TGTGCCAGCAGTTTGGGACATAACACCGGGGAGCTGTTTTTT
medium-sized | - | 20 | TRBJ1-5 | TRBV30 | CAWSLAVGRGGSYSNQPQHF | TGTGCCTGGAGTTTAGCTGTTGGCAGAGGGGGGTCTTATAGCAATCAGCCCCAGCATTTT
- | TRBD1 | 17 | TRBJ2-6 | TRBV5-4 | CASSRTGGSSGANVLTF | TGTGCCAGCAGCCGGACAGGTGGCTCCTCTGGGGCCAACGTCCTGACTTTC
- | - | 14 | TRBJ2-3 | TRBV7-9 | CASSSRSMSYTQYF | TGTGCCAGCAGCTCCCGGAGTATGTCATATACGCAGTATTTT
few | - | 14 | TRBJ1-2 | TRBV9 | CASSVNRELYGYTF | TGTGCCAGCAGCGTGAATCGGGAGCTCTATGGCTACACCTTC
few | - | 14 | TRBJ2-5 | TRBV5-4 | CASSHVDNQETQYF | TGTGCCAGCAGCCACGTGGACAACCAAGAGACCCAGTACTTC
few | - | 16 | TRBJ2-5 | TRBV6-1 | CASSEWGGGRVETQYF | TGTGCCAGCAGTGAATGGGGAGGGGGTCGGGTGGAGACCCAGTACTTC
- | - | 13 | TRBJ1-2 | TRBV11-2 | CASSPSQGTDYTF | TGTGCCAGCAGCCCCAGCCAGGGCACTGACTACACCTTC
few | - | 15 | TRBJ2-7 | TRBV11-3 | CASSSSVRGSYEQYF | TGTGCCAGCAGTTCTAGCGTGCGAGGATCCTACGAGCAGTACTTC
many | - | 14 | TRBJ1-5 | TRBV24-1 | CATSPKSTDQPQHF | TGTGCCACCAGCCCGAAAAGTACCGATCAGCCCCAGCATTTT
- | TRBD1 | 15 | TRBJ1-4 | TRBV6-1 | CASKFPGQINEKLFF | TGTGCCAGCAAATTCCCGGGACAGATTAATGAAAAACTGTTTTTT
many | - | 13 | TRBJ2-3 | TRBV5-1 | CASSGSSTDTQYF | TGCGCCAGCAGCGGGTCCAGCACAGATACGCAGTATTTT
few | TRBD2 | 15 | TRBJ2-1 | TRBV7-2 | CASSLGLAEGNEQFF | TGTGCCAGCAGTTTGGGACTAGCGGAAGGGAATGAGCAGTTCTTC
- | - | 14 | TRBJ1-4 | TRBV30 | CAWRQTGGDEKLFF | TGTGCCTGGAGGCAAACAGGCGGTGATGAAAAACTGTTTTTT
- | - | 15 | TRBJ1-4 | TRBV5-8 | CASSLGTGRIEKLFF | TGTGCCAGCAGCTTGGGGACGGGGCGGATTGAAAAACTGTTTTTT
- | - | 13 | TRBJ2-3 | TRBV10-1 | CASSENRVATQYF | TGCGCCAGCAGTGAAAACAGGGTGGCTACGCAGTATTTT
medium-sized | - | 15 | TRBJ1-5 | TRBV2 | CASSVGQVSNQPQHF | TGTGCCAGCAGTGTAGGGCAGGTTAGCAATCAGCCCCAGCATTTT
many | TRBD2 | 18 | TRBJ2-1 | TRBV6-2/TRBV6-3 | CASSSLRAAGGLYNEQFF | TGTGCCAGCAGTTCCCTCCGCGCAGCGGGAGGGCTCTACAATGAGCAGTTCTTC
- | TRBD1 | 13 | TRBJ1-3 | TRBV29-1 | CSVRDSLRNTIYF | TGCAGCGTTAGGGACAGTCTGAGAAACACCATATATTTT
- | TRBD1 | 14 | TRBJ2-1 | TRBV12-5 | CASGGLQGGSEQFF | TGTGCTAGTGGTGGCCTACAGGGGGGTAGTGAGCAGTTCTTC
- | - | 13 | TRBJ1-3 | TRBV18 | CASSPQDVYTIYF | TGTGCCAGCTCACCACAAGACGTATACACCATATATTTT
- | - | 14 | TRBJ2-2 | TRBV7-9 | CDSSFKTNTGELFF | TGTGACAGCAGCTTTAAAACGAACACCGGGGAGCTGTTTTTT
many | - | 13 | TRBJ1-1 | TRBV2 | CASSELMSTEAFF | TGTGCCAGCAGTGAACTAATGAGCACTGAAGCTTTCTTT
many | - | 17 | TRBJ2-1 | TRBV12-3/TRBV12-4 | CASSLGQGANSRNEQFF | TGTGCCAGCAGTTTGGGGCAAGGAGCAAACTCTCGGAATGAGCAGTTCTTC
- | TRBD2 | 15 | TRBJ2-1 | TRBV2 | CASSTGTSGSNEQFF | TGTGCCAGCAGCACCGGGACTAGCGGGAGTAATGAGCAGTTCTTC
many | - | 11 | TRBJ1-2 | TRBV6-1 | CASSLNYGYTF | TGTGCCAGCAGCCTTAACTATGGCTACACCTTC
few | - | 16 | TRBJ1-3 | TRBV11-2 | CASSLRQGLKGNTIYF | TGTGCCAGCAGCTTAAGGCAGGGCCTCAAAGGAAACACCATATATTTT
- | TRBD2 | 16 | TRBJ2-3 | TRBV30 | CAWSRPTSGRGYTQYF | TGTGCCTGGAGTCGACCGACTAGCGGGAGAGGTTATACGCAGTATTTT
few | - | 16 | TRBJ2-1 | TRBV20-1 | CSARSIRDWAGNEQFF | TGCAGTGCTAGATCAATCCGGGACTGGGCCGGCAATGAGCAGTTCTTC
- | TRBD2 | 18 | TRBJ2-2 | TRBV20-1 | CSARDFSSGRVNTGELFF | TGCAGTGCTAGAGACTTTTCTAGCGGGAGGGTTAACACCGGGGAGCTGTTTTTT
many | - | 14 | TRBJ1-3 | TRBV6-4 | CASSGTESGNTIYF | TGTGCCAGCAGCGGTACAGAGTCTGGAAACACCATATATTTT